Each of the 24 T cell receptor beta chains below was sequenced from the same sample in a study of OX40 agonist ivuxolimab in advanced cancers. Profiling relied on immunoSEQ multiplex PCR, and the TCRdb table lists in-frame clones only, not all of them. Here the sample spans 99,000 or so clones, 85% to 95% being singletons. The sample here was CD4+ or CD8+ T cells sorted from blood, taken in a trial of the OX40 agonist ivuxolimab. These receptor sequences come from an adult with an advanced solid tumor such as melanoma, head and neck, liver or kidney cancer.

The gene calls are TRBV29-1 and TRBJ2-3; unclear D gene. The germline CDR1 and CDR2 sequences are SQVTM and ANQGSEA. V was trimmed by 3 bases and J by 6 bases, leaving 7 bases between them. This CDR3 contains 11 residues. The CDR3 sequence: CSVDPGDTQYF. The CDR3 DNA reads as TGCAGCGTTGACCCCGGGGATACGCAGTATTTT.

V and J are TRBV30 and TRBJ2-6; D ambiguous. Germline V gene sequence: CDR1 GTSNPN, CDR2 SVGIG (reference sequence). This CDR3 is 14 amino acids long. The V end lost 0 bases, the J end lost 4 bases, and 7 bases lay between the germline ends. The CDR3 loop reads CAWSVLSGANVLTF. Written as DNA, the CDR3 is TGTGCCTGGAGTGTACTCTCAGGGGCCAACGTCCTGACTTTC.

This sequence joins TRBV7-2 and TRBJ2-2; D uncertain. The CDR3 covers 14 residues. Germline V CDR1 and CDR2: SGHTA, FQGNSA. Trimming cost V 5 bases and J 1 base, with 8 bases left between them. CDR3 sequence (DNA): TGTGCCAGCAGCACAAGACTGAACACCGGGGAGCTGTTTTTT. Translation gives CASSTRLNTGELFF.

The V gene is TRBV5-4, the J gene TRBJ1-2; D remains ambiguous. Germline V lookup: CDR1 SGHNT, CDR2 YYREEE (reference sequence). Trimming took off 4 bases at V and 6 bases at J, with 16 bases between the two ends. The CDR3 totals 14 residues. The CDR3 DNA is TGTGCCAGCAGCGTGGTAGGACTAAGTGATGGCTACACCTTC. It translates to CASSVVGLSDGYTF.

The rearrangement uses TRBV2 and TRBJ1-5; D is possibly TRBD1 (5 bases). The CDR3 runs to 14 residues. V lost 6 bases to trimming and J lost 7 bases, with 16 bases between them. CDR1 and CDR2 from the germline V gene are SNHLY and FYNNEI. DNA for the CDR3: TGTGCCAGCAGAAAACATATGGGGGACCAGCCCCAGCATTTT. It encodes CASRKHMGDQPQHF.

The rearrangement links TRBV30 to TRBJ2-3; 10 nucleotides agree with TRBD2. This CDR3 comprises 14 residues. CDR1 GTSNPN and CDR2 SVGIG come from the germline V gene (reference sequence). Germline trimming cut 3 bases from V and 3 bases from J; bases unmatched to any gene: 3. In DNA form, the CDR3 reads TGTGCCTGGAGCCTAGCGGGAGTGACAGATACGCAGTATTTT. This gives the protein CAWSLAGVTDTQYF.

The CDR3 region has the DNA TGTGCCAGCAGCCAAGCCGCTATCCAGGGGGCGCTGGGAAACACCATATATTTT. Protein: CASSQAAIQGALGNTIYF. The rearrangement joins TRBV4-2 to TRBJ1-3; 8 bases map to TRBD1. The V and J ends lost 1 base and 4 bases, in that order; junction bases with no gene match: 12. Germline-derived CDR1 and CDR2 are LGHNA and YNFKEQ. The CDR3 is 18 residues long.

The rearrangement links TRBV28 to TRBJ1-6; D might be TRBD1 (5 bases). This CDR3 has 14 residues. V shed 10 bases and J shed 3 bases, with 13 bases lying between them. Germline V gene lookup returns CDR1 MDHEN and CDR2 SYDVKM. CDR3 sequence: CATSTASYNSPLHF. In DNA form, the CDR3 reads TGTGCCACCTCGACAGCTAGCTATAATTCACCCCTCCACTTT.

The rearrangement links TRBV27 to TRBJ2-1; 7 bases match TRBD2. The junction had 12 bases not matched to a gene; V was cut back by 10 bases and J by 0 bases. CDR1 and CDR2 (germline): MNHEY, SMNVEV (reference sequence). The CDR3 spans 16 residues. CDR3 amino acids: CATRPSGLSSYNEQFF. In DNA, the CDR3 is TGTGCCACCCGACCTAGCGGTCTTAGCTCCTACAATGAGCAGTTCTTC.

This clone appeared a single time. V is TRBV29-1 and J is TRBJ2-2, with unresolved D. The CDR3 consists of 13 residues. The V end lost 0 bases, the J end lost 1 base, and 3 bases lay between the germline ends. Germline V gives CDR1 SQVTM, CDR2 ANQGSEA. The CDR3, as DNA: TGCAGCGTTGAAGATGGGAACACCGGGGAGCTGTTTTTT. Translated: CSVEDGNTGELFF.

The CDR3 spells CASSIRASASYNEQFF. CDR3 bases: TGTGCCAGCAGCATCCGGGCCTCTGCCTCCTACAATGAGCAGTTCTTC. The chain is built from TRBV7-3 and TRBJ2-1; the D is unclear. Trimming pared 5 bases from V and 0 bases from J, leaving 14 bases between. The CDR3 sequence is 16 residues long. Germline assignment: CDR1 SGHTA and CDR2 FQGTGA.

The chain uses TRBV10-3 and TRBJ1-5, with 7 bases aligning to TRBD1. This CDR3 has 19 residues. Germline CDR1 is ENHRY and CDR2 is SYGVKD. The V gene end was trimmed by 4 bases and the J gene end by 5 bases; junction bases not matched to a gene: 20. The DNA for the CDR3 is TGTGCCATCAGTGTACGGACAGGATTGACAATAAGAAGTGATCAGCCCCAGCATTTT. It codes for CAISVRTGLTIRSDQPQHF.

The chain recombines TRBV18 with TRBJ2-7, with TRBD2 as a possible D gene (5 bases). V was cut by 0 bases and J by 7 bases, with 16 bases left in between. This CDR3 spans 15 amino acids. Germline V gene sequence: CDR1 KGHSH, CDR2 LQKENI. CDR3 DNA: TGTGCCAGCTCACCACCATCAGACGGGGTTCGGGAGCAGTACTTC. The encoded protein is CASSPPSDGVREQYF.

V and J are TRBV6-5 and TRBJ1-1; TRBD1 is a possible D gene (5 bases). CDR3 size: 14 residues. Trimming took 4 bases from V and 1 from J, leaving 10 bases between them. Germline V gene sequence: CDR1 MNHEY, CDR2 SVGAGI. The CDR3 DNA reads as TGTGCCAGCAGTTCCCCAGACAGGAACACTGAAGCTTTCTTT. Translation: CASSSPDRNTEAFF.

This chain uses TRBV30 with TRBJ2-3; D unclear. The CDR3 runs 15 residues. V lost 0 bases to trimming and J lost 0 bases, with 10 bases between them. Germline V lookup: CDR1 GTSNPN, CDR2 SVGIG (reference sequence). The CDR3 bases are TGTGCCTGGAGTGTACCCCTTCCTAGCACAGATACGCAGTATTTT. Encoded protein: CAWSVPLPSTDTQYF.

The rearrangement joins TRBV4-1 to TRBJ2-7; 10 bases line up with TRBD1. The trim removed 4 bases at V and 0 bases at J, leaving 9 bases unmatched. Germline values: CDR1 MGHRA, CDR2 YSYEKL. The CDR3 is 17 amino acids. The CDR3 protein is CASSRRGTGEGSYEQYF. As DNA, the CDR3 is TGCGCCAGCAGCCGAAGGGGGACAGGGGAAGGCTCCTACGAGCAGTACTTC.

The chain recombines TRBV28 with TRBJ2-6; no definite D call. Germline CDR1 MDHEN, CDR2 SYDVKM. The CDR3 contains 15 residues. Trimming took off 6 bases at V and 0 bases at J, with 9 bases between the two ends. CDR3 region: CASSLRYSGANVLTF. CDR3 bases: TGTGCCAGCAGCCTTCGGTACTCTGGGGCCAACGTCCTGACTTTC. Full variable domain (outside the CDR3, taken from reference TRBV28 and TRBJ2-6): DVKVTQSSRYLVKRTGEKVFLECVQDMDHENMFWYRQDPGLGLRLIYFSYDVKMKEKGDIPEGYSVSREKKERFSLILESASTNQTSMYLCASSLRYSGANVLTFGAGSRLTVL.

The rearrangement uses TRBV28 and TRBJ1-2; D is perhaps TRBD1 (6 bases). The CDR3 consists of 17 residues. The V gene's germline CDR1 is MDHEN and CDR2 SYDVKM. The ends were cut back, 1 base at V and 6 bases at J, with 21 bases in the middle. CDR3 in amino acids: CASSLSPGTSPFDGYTF. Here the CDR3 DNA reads TGTGCCAGCAGTTTATCTCCCGGGACAAGTCCCTTTGATGGCTACACCTTC.

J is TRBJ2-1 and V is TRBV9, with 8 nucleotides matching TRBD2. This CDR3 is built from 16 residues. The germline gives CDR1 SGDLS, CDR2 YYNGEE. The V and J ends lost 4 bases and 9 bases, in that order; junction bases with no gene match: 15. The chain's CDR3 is CASSISTSGVKGEQFF. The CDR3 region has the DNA TGTGCCAGCAGCATCAGTACTAGCGGAGTTAAGGGTGAGCAGTTCTTC.

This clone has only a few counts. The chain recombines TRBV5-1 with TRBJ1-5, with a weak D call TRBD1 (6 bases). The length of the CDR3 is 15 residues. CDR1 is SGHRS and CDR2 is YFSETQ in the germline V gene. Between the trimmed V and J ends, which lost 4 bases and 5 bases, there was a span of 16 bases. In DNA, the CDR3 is TGCGCCAGCAGCCCCGGGAGGGCAGGGGATCAGCCCCAGCATTTT. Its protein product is CASSPGRAGDQPQHF.

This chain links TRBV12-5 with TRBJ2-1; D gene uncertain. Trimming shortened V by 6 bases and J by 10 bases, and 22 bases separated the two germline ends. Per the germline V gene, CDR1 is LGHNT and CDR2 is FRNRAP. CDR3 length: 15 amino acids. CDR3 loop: CASGLSLTRDPEQFF. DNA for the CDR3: TGTGCTAGTGGCCTCAGCCTGACTCGAGATCCGGAGCAGTTCTTC.

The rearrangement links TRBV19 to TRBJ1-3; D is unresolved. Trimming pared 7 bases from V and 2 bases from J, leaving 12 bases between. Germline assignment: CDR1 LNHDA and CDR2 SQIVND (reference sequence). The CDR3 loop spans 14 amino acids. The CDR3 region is CASKTVHPGNTIYF. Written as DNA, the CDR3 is TGTGCCAGTAAAACAGTTCACCCTGGAAACACCATATATTTT.

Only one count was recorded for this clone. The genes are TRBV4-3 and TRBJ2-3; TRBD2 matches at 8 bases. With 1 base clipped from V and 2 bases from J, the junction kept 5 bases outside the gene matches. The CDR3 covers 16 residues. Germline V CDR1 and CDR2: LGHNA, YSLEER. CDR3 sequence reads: CASSQVREGYTDTQYF. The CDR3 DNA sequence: TGCGCCAGCAGCCAAGTACGGGAGGGATACACAGATACGCAGTATTTT.

The CDR3 DNA sequence: TGTGCCAGCCCGGGTACTAGCGGGGTGAGAGATACGCAGTATTTT. Protein sequence: CASPGTSGVRDTQYF. The chain couples TRBV6-1 to TRBJ2-3; TRBD2 matches 10 bases. The CDR3 has 15 residues. V lost 8 bases, J lost 5 bases, and 10 bases stayed unmatched. Germline V lookup: CDR1 MNHNS, CDR2 SASEGT.